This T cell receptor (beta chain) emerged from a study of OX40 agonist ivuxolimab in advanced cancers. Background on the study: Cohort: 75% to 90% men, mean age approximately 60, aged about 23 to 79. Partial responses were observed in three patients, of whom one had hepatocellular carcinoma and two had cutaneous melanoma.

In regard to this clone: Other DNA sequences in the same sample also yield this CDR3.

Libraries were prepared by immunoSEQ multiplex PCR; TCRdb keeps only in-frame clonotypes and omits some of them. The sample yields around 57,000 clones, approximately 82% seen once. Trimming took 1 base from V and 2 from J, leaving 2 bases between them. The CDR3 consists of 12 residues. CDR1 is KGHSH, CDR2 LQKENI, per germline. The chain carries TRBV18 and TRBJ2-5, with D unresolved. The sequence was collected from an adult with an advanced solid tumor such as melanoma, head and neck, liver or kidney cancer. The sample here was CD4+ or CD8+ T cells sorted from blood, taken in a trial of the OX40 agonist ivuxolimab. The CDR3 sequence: CASSPLQETQYF. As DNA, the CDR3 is TGTGCCAGCTCACCACTTCAAGAGACCCAGTACTTC.